This T cell receptor (beta chain) came from a study of T cell changes during pregnancy in multiple sclerosis. This table comes from immunoSEQ multiplex PCR, and its TCRdb copy is limited to in-frame clones, with some not included. The sample holds about 93,000 clones; around 92% are singletons and the top ten take about 1.7%. The ends lost 3 bases at V and 3 bases at J; junction bases unmatched: 5. Looked up from germline, CDR1 is LNHDA and CDR2 is SQIVND (reference sequence). The CDR3 spans 15 residues. This receptor was taken from a female donor in good health, enrolled as a control in a pregnancy study. The chain is built from TRBV19 and TRBJ1-2, with 9 bases lining up with TRBD1. This specimen consisted of peripheral blood, obtained after pregnancy. The CDR3 reads CASSILDRGDYGYTF. The CDR3 coding sequence is TGTGCCAGTAGTATTTTGGACAGGGGAGACTATGGCTACACCTTC.